One sample yielded the 11 T cell receptor beta chains listed below, sequenced in a study of cytomegalovirus exposure and HLA in healthy donors. PCR amplification relied on 60 Vbeta primers (plus 13 Jbeta primers). Assay used: immunoSEQ multiplex PCR; TCRdb lists only in-frame clones, some missing. The listing records around 160,000 clones. Sequencing was carried out using PBMCs. These TCRs come from a woman between 50 and 59 years old in good health and CMV-seronegative.

The chain is built from TRBV5-6 and TRBJ2-1; D not certain. V dropped 1 base and J dropped 2 bases, with 10 bases sitting between them. Per germline, CDR1 SGHDT and CDR2 YYEEEE. The CDR3 is made up of 15 amino acids. CDR3 DNA sequence: TGTGCCAGCAGCTTGACTCTAAGCCCCTACAATGAGCAGTTCTTC. Protein product: CASSLTLSPYNEQFF. Together with reference TRBV5-6 and TRBJ2-1, the CDR3 gives the full variable domain: DAGVTQSPTHLIKTRGQQVTLRCSPKSGHDTVSWYQQALGQGPQFIFQYYEEEERQRGNFPDRFSGHQFPNYSSELNVNALLLGDSALYLCASSLTLSPYNEQFFGPGTRLTVL.

The V and J genes are TRBV27 and TRBJ1-1; no reliable D call. V lost 6 bases to trimming and J lost 5 bases, with 13 bases between them. CDR1 is MNHEY, CDR2 SMNVEV, per germline (reference sequence). The CDR3 runs to 13 residues. CDR3: CASSLSLVTEAFF. In nucleotides, the CDR3 is TGTGCCAGCAGCCTCAGTCTAGTAACTGAAGCTTTCTTT.

The V and J genes are TRBV6-4 and TRBJ1-5; TRBD1 is a possible D gene (5 bases). This CDR3 region has 14 residues. V was cut by 0 bases and J by 4 bases, with 7 bases left in between. Germline V gene lookup returns CDR1 MRHNA and CDR2 SNTAGT. The DNA of the CDR3 is TGTGCCAGCAGTGACTCGAAGGGGAATCAGCCCCAGCATTTT. Translating it yields CASSDSKGNQPQHF.

The gene calls are TRBV7-9 and TRBJ2-7; D is uncertain. Trimming pared 3 bases from V and 3 bases from J, leaving 6 bases between. The CDR3 covers 12 residues. The germline CDR1 and CDR2 sequences are SEHNR and FQNEAQ (reference sequence). The CDR3 reads CASSFQNYEQYF. The CDR3, as DNA: TGTGCCAGCAGCTTCCAAAACTACGAGCAGTACTTC.

The chain couples TRBV18 to TRBJ2-5; 7 bases are shared with TRBD1. With V trimmed by 3 bases and J by 5 bases, 3 bases remained unmatched. Germline lookup yields CDR1 KGHSH and CDR2 LQKENI. This CDR3 is built from 13 residues. CDR3 residues: CASSPDRSETQYF. CDR3 nucleotide sequence: TGTGCCAGCTCACCGGACAGGAGTGAGACCCAGTACTTC.

V gene TRBV7-2 combines with J gene TRBJ2-5, with no clear D. V lost 6 bases and J 2 bases, leaving 10 bases between the germline ends. The CDR3 extends over 13 amino acids. Per the germline V gene, CDR1 is SGHTA and CDR2 is FQGNSA. The CDR3 loop reads CASSLALQETQYF. CDR3 nucleotide sequence: TGTGCCAGCAGTTTGGCCTTACAAGAGACCCAGTACTTC.

The rearrangement joins TRBV28 to TRBJ2-1, with D perhaps TRBD2 (6 bases). There are 13 residues in the CDR3. The germline gives CDR1 MDHEN, CDR2 SYDVKM. V shed 6 bases and J shed 8 bases, with 14 bases lying between them. CDR3: CASRGGTRHEQFF. CDR3 coding DNA: TGTGCCAGCAGGGGCGGGACCCGTCATGAGCAGTTCTTC.

V and J are TRBV30 and TRBJ2-4; 10 bases are a match to TRBD1. V dropped 0 bases and J dropped 6; count of bases not matched to a gene: 5. The V gene's germline CDR1 is GTSNPN and CDR2 SVGIG (reference sequence). This CDR3 contains 15 residues. The CDR3 protein is CAWSVRRTGGNIQYF. The CDR3 coding sequence is TGTGCCTGGAGTGTACGTAGGACAGGGGGAAACATTCAGTACTTC.

The V gene is TRBV4-2, the J gene TRBJ1-5, with D possibly TRBD1 on 5 matching bases. V lost 0 bases and J 5 bases, leaving 11 bases between the germline ends. The length of the CDR3 is 15 residues. Germline assignment: CDR1 LGHNA and CDR2 YNFKEQ. The CDR3 DNA reads as TGTGCCAGCAGCCAAGACAGGGCGACCTATCAGCCCCAGCATTTT. It codes for CASSQDRATYQPQHF.

This chain uses TRBV11-3 with TRBJ2-1, with unresolved D. The CDR3 covers 15 residues. Germline values: CDR1 SGHNT, CDR2 YENEEA. Trimming left V 5 bases short and J 1 base short, with 12 bases between. The CDR3 sequence: CASSANPASYNEQFF. The CDR3 bases are TGTGCCAGCAGCGCGAACCCCGCTTCCTACAATGAGCAGTTCTTC.

The chain has TRBV25-1 and TRBJ2-5; TRBD1 or TRBD2 may be the D gene (5 bases each). The DNA end lines up better with TRBJ2-7; the J call may be wrong. The CDR3 extends over 16 amino acids. CDR1 MGHDK and CDR2 SYGVNS come from the germline V gene. For the CDR3, the DNA is TGTGCCAGCAGTGAAAGGGCCTTTGGGACGGACTACGAGCAGTACTTC. Amino acid sequence: CASSERAFGTDYEQYF.